A single sample gave rise to the 25 T cell receptor beta chains below, sequenced in a study of cytomegalovirus exposure and HLA in healthy donors. In the PCR, 60 Vbeta and 13 Jbeta primers were used. The data were produced by immunoSEQ multiplex PCR, yet TCRdb's version contains in-frame clones alone and is incomplete. The profile covers roughly 90,000 clones, with around 81% appearing a single time and around 2% taken by the ten largest. Sequencing was performed on PBMCs. These receptor sequences come from a man aged 18 to 30 in good health and CMV-seronegative.

The chain combines TRBV7-2 with TRBJ1-1; perhaps TRBD1 as D (6 bases). CDR1 is SGHTA, CDR2 FQGNSA, per germline. The CDR3 length is 13 residues. V shed 2 bases and J shed 11 bases, with 15 bases lying between them. CDR3 sequence (DNA): TGTGCCAGCAGCTTATCAACAGGGTTGGAGGCTTTCTTT. Its protein is CASSLSTGLEAFF.

This clone was counted only a few times. The CDR3 reads CASSTPGRRGPRNEQFF. The CDR3 region has the DNA TGTGCCAGTAGTACCCCCGGTCGGCGGGGGCCCCGCAATGAGCAGTTCTTC. The chain employs TRBV19 and TRBJ2-1, with D possibly matching TRBD2 (7 bases). The CDR3 runs 17 residues. V lost 4 bases and J 6 bases, leaving 22 bases between the germline ends. Germline V CDR1 and CDR2: LNHDA, SQIVND (reference sequence).

The CDR3 here is CASSIMGQATDTQYF. The CDR3 DNA reads TGTGCCAGTAGTATAATGGGGCAGGCCACAGATACGCAGTATTTT. The chain is built from TRBV19 and TRBJ2-3, with D perhaps TRBD1 (5 bases). The germline V gene encodes CDR1 LNHDA and CDR2 SQIVND (reference sequence). The CDR3 consists of 15 residues. Trimming shortened V by 2 bases and J by 2 bases, and 11 bases separated the two germline ends.

The CDR3 protein is CASSLMGGEYNEQFF. In DNA, the CDR3 is TGTGCCAGCAGTTTGATGGGGGGGGAGTACAATGAGCAGTTCTTC. The chain employs TRBV11-2 and TRBJ2-1, with 7 bases identical to TRBD2. J was trimmed by 4 bases and V by 6 bases; bases with no gene match: 9. This CDR3 is built from 15 residues. The germline CDR1 and CDR2 sequences are SGHAT and FQNNGV.

The chain joins TRBV6-5 to TRBJ2-7; TRBD2 matches 10 bases. The germline V gene has CDR1 MNHEY and CDR2 SVGAGI. This CDR3 is 16 amino acids long. V lost 4 bases and J lost 5; bases outside the gene matches: 11. CDR3 coding DNA: TGTGCCAGCAGTTTACTGGGCCAGCGGGGGGGTGACGAGCAGTACTTC. The encoded protein is CASSLLGQRGGDEQYF.

This clone was found once. CDR3 in DNA: TGTGCCAGCAGCCCGATCCCCCTAGCGGGGAGGGAGACCCAGTACTTC. Its protein is CASSPIPLAGRETQYF. The gene calls are TRBV7-9 and TRBJ2-5, with 9 bases that match TRBD2. V was pared by 5 bases and J by 5 bases, with 12 bases of the junction left unmatched. This CDR3 comprises 16 residues. Germline CDR1 SEHNR, CDR2 FQNEAQ (reference sequence).

The rearrangement joins TRBV7-9 to TRBJ2-3; 7 nucleotides align to TRBD2. The CDR3 contains 14 residues. V dropped 3 bases and J dropped 4; count of bases not matched to a gene: 4. Germline lookup yields CDR1 SEHNR and CDR2 FQNEAQ (reference sequence). The CDR3 sequence is CASSFGLAADTQYF. Written as DNA, the CDR3 is TGTGCCAGCAGCTTCGGTCTAGCGGCAGATACGCAGTATTTT.

About this clone: Relative to the germline gene, one junction end is altered; a read error may explain this. The chain joins TRBV7-9 to TRBJ1-6; TRBD1 might be the D (5 bases). Germline CDR1 and CDR2: SEHNR and FQNEAQ (reference sequence). This CDR3 spans 14 amino acids. The CDR3 nucleotides are TGTTCCAGCAGCCTCGACAGACTTAATTCACCCCTCCACTTT. Translation: CSSSLDRLNSPLHF.

The chain couples TRBV7-9 to TRBJ2-7; D might be TRBD1 (6 bases). Germline-derived CDR1 and CDR2 are SEHNR and FQNEAQ (reference sequence). There are 13 residues in the CDR3. V was trimmed by 4 bases and J by 5 bases, leaving 12 bases between them. CDR3 bases: TGTGCCAGCAGCTATGGGGGCTCGGACGAGCAGTACTTC. Protein sequence: CASSYGGSDEQYF.

The rearrangement uses TRBV9 and TRBJ1-1; D is unclear. The CDR3 consists of 12 residues. V lost 4 bases, J lost 1 base, and 5 bases lay in between. Germline CDR1 SGDLS, CDR2 YYNGEE. CDR3 bases: TGTGCCAGCAGCCACACGAACACTGAAGCTTTCTTT. Translating gives CASSHTNTEAFF.

This sequence joins TRBV13 and TRBJ2-1; 7 nucleotides agree with TRBD1. Germline-derived CDR1 and CDR2 are PRHDT and FYEKMQ (reference sequence). There are 14 residues in the CDR3. The trim removed 5 bases at V and 7 bases at J, leaving 8 bases unmatched. The CDR3 bases are TGTGCCAGCAGCCACCGGGACAGATTGAATGAGCAGTTCTTC. Translation: CASSHRDRLNEQFF.

The chain is built from TRBV18 and TRBJ2-2; D might be TRBD1 (5 bases). Germline CDR1 KGHSH, CDR2 LQKENI. The CDR3 length is 14 residues. V was cut by 5 bases and J by 1 base, with 8 bases left in between. CDR3 coding DNA: TGTGCCAGCTCATACGGACAGAACACCGGGGAGCTGTTTTTT. Amino acids: CASSYGQNTGELFF. Full variable domain (outside the CDR3, taken from reference TRBV18 and TRBJ2-2): NAGVMQNPRHLVRRRGQEARLRCSPMKGHSHVYWYRQLPEEGLKFMVYLQKENIIDESGMPKERFSAEFPKEGPSILRIQQVVRGDSAAYFCASSYGQNTGELFFGEGSRLTVL.

The count of this clone is one. This chain connects TRBV11-2 to TRBJ2-7; tentative D call: TRBD1 (5 bases). Germline V gene sequence: CDR1 SGHAT, CDR2 FQNNGV. Trimming shortened V by 1 base and J by 9 bases, and 16 bases separated the two germline ends. The length of the CDR3 is 14 residues. CDR3 coding DNA: TGTGCCAGCAGCTTAGTTGGCAGGGTGGTAGCGCAGTACTTC. Translating gives CASSLVGRVVAQYF.

The V gene is TRBV4-1, the J gene TRBJ1-3; maybe TRBD1 (6 bases). The CDR3 is 14 amino acids. The V gene's germline CDR1 is MGHRA and CDR2 YSYEKL. The V gene lost 1 base and the J gene lost 7 bases, with 11 bases spanning the gap. The CDR3 spells CASSQVRGINTIYF. CDR3 sequence (DNA): TGCGCCAGCAGCCAAGTCAGGGGTATCAACACCATATATTTT.

The rearrangement joins TRBV6-1 to TRBJ2-3, with 8 bases fitting TRBD1. V lost 6 bases and J lost 4; bases outside the gene matches: 0. Germline V gene sequence: CDR1 MNHNS, CDR2 SASEGT. This CDR3 contains 12 residues. The CDR3 region is CASRTGADTQYF. CDR3 bases: TGTGCCAGCAGGACAGGGGCAGATACGCAGTATTTT.

Comment on this clone: One junction end does not reproduce the germline sequence, and a read error may be involved. The CDR3 sequence is CSSSSGTAGEQYF. The CDR3, as DNA: TGTTCCAGCAGCTCCGGGACTGCCGGGGAGCAGTACTTC. This chain uses TRBV7-9 with TRBJ2-7, with D maybe TRBD2 (6 bases). The CDR3 length is 13 residues. In germline, CDR1 is SEHNR, CDR2 FQNEAQ (reference sequence).

The chain joins TRBV7-8 to TRBJ2-5, with a weak D call TRBD1 (6 bases). The DNA matches TRBJ2-7 better at its end, which makes the J call doubtful. Germline V lookup: CDR1 SGHVS, CDR2 FQNEAQ. The CDR3 spans 15 residues. CDR3 region: CASSLYQGPSYEQYF. The CDR3 nucleotides read TGTGCCAGCAGCTTATATCAGGGGCCCTCCTACGAGCAGTACTTC.

This clone was observed a few times. The rearrangement joins TRBV5-1 to TRBJ2-5, with 10 bases lining up with TRBD2. The CDR3 runs to 17 residues. V lost 0 bases to trimming and J lost 5 bases; unmatched junction nucleotides: 10. Germline V gene lookup returns CDR1 SGHRS and CDR2 YFSETQ. The CDR3 loop is CASSLGGTSVGWETQYF. In DNA, the CDR3 is TGCGCCAGCAGCTTGGGGGGGACTAGCGTCGGGTGGGAGACCCAGTACTTC.

The table lists this clone with a few counts. The CDR3, as DNA: TGTGCCAGCAGATTCGACGGGACGGCGGGGACTGAAGCTTTCTTT. Residues: CASRFDGTAGTEAFF. The rearrangement joins TRBV6-5 to TRBJ1-1; perhaps TRBD1 as D (5 bases). The CDR3 sequence is 15 residues long. Deletions cut 6 bases from V and 5 bases from J, with 19 bases between. CDR1 is MNHEY and CDR2 is SVGAGI in the germline V gene.

About this clone itself: A read error may account for a junction end that differs from germline. Other DNA sequences in the same sample also yield this CDR3. The gene calls are TRBV2 and TRBJ1-1, with 8 nucleotides matching TRBD1. Germline lookup yields CDR1 SNHLY and CDR2 FYNNEI. The CDR3 is 15 amino acids. The CDR3 region has the DNA TGTGCCAGCACCGACCCGACAGGGGATCGCACTGAAGCCTTCTTT. This sequence encodes CASTDPTGDRTEAFF.

The chain joins TRBV19 to TRBJ1-2; a possible D gene is TRBD1 (6 bases). CDR1 and CDR2 from the germline V gene are LNHDA and SQIVND (reference sequence). The CDR3 extends over 14 amino acids. Trimming stripped 3 bases from V and 5 bases from J, with 13 bases between. CDR3 loop: CASSIPGDRYGYTF. In DNA, the CDR3 is TGTGCCAGTAGTATTCCAGGGGATCGATATGGCTACACCTTC.

CDR3 sequence reads: CASSLASGGFYEQYF. DNA for the CDR3: TGTGCCAGCAGCTTGGCTAGCGGGGGATTTTACGAGCAGTACTTC. The chain employs TRBV5-4 and TRBJ2-7; TRBD2 agrees at 10 bases. This CDR3 is 15 amino acids long. Looked up from germline, CDR1 is SGHNT and CDR2 is YYREEE (reference sequence). V lost 0 bases to trimming and J lost 4 bases; unmatched junction nucleotides: 4.

This clone has more than one count but fewer than ten. V gene TRBV4-1 combines with J gene TRBJ1-4; tentative D call: TRBD1 (5 bases). The germline V gene has CDR1 MGHRA and CDR2 YSYEKL. V lost 4 bases, J lost 0 bases, and 15 bases lay in between. The CDR3 loop spans 17 amino acids. The CDR3 DNA reads as TGCGCCAGCAGCCTACCCCTGACAGCTGCAACTAATGAAAAACTGTTTTTT. This gives the protein CASSLPLTAATNEKLFF.

The V call is TRBV9, the J call TRBJ2-7; tentative D call: TRBD2 (6 bases). Trimming cost V 4 bases and J 7 bases, with 21 bases left between them. The CDR3 sequence is 15 residues long. Germline CDR1 is SGDLS and CDR2 is YYNGEE. CDR3 bases: TGTGCCAGCAGCTCCCGCGGGGCCCTTCAACAGGAGCAGTACTTC. It codes for CASSSRGALQQEQYF.

This chain uses TRBV6-4 with TRBJ2-3, with 8 bases identical to TRBD1. The CDR3 spans 14 residues. J gave up 1 base and V 6 bases, and 3 bases lay outside the gene matches. Germline V gives CDR1 MRHNA, CDR2 SNTAGT. The CDR3 region is CASSEQGGTDTQYF. In DNA form, the CDR3 reads TGTGCCAGCAGCGAACAGGGGGGCACAGATACGCAGTATTTT.